This entry describes one TCR beta chain. Its specificity is not known. The data were taken from a study of cytomegalovirus exposure and HLA in healthy donors. Study as a whole: Early release data held some 79 million unique TCRs from HLA-typed donors.

PCR used 60 Vbeta primers and 13 Jbeta primers. Sequencing used immunoSEQ multiplex PCR; TCRdb keeps in-frame clones, though not all of them. The sample lists some 120,000 clones; around 67% were seen once. General observations from the study: A later analysis associated around 17,000 TCR beta sequences with HLA alleles at a 0.05 false discovery rate. Serostatus for CMV was the only available immune exposure information.

CDR1 is SQVTM and CDR2 is ANQGSEA in the germline V gene. V was pared by 0 bases and J by 1 base, with 4 bases between. The CDR3 has 13 residues. V usage is TRBV29-1 and J usage is TRBJ1-3; D unresolved. This receptor was taken from a man in his sixties in good health and CMV-seropositive. The sequencing input was PBMCs. The CDR3: CSVEESSGNTIYF. The DNA for the CDR3 is TGCAGCGTTGAAGAGTCTTCTGGAAACACCATATATTTT.